The clone carrying this T cell receptor (beta chain) has only a few counts. The source of the sample is a study of patients and donors after allogeneic stem cell transplantation. TCRdb passed the RT-PCR reads through MiXCR, listing each CDR3 protein once. Of about 960,000 distinct CDR3 sequences in the sample, under 20% were seen once. This CDR3 comprises 16 residues. Germline trimming cut 0 bases from V and 0 bases from J; bases unmatched to any gene: 5. The germline V gene has CDR1 MNHEY and CDR2 SVGEGT. The chain combines TRBV6-2 or TRBV6-3 with TRBJ2-7, with 7 bases identical to TRBD2. This clonotype was sampled from a human donor who was either an allogeneic HSCT recipient or a stem cell or donor lymphocyte infusion donor (not recorded which). It is not recorded whose cells these are; they may come from a transplant donor. Sequencing input: blood, either unsorted or a sorted T cell fraction (not recorded which). This chain's CDR3 is CASSYSSGVLSYEQYF. The CDR3, as DNA: TGTGCCAGCAGTTACTCCAGCGGGGTACTCTCCTACGAGCAGTACTTC.